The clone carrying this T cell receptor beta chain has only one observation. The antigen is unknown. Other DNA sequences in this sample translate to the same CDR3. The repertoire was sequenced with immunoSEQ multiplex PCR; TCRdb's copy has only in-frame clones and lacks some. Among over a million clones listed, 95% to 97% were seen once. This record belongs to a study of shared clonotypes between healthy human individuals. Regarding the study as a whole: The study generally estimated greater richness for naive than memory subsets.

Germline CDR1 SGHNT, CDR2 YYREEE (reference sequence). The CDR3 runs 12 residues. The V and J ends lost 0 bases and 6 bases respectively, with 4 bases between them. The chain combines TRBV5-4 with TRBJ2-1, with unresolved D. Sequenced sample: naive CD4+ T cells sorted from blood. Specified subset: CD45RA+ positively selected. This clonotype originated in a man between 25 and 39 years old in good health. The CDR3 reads CASSLGGNEQFF. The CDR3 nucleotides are TGTGCCAGCAGCTTGGGCGGCAATGAGCAGTTCTTC.